The 3 T cell receptor beta chains listed next were all sequenced from one sample in a study of circulating and synovial CD4+ cells in juvenile arthritis. Profiled with immunoSEQ multiplex PCR; TCRdb holds only in-frame clones, not every one. This repertoire shows more than 30,000 clones, 85% to 95% found once; its top ten account for about 3%. The sequencing input was CD4+ T cells from blood. Source of these receptors: a human donor with juvenile idiopathic arthritis.

The genes are TRBV7-2 and TRBJ2-7; D is unclear. The V end lost 8 bases, the J end lost 0 bases, and 14 bases lay between the germline ends. Germline V gene lookup returns CDR1 SGHTA and CDR2 FQGNSA. This CDR3 contains 14 residues. In DNA, the CDR3 is TGTGCCAGCGGAACCGGGTCCCTCTCCTACGAGCAGTACTTC. The encoded protein is CASGTGSLSYEQYF.

The chain carries TRBV28 and TRBJ2-1; 8 bases are shared with TRBD2. Germline CDR1 MDHEN, CDR2 SYDVKM. The CDR3 is made up of 17 amino acids. Trimming cost V 0 bases and J 7 bases; bases outside gene matches: 11. The CDR3 loop reads CASSLWIAGKSRNEQFF. CDR3 DNA: TGTGCCAGCAGTTTATGGATAGCGGGAAAAAGTAGGAATGAGCAGTTCTTC.

V gene TRBV6-6 combines with J gene TRBJ2-5; weak D call: TRBD1 (6 bases). The CDR3 loop spans 13 amino acids. Per the germline V gene, CDR1 is MNHNY and CDR2 is SVGAGI (reference sequence). The V and J ends lost 5 bases and 3 bases respectively, with 10 bases between them. This chain's CDR3 is CASSQGHKETQYF. The DNA for the CDR3 is TGTGCCAGCAGTCAGGGACATAAAGAGACCCAGTACTTC.